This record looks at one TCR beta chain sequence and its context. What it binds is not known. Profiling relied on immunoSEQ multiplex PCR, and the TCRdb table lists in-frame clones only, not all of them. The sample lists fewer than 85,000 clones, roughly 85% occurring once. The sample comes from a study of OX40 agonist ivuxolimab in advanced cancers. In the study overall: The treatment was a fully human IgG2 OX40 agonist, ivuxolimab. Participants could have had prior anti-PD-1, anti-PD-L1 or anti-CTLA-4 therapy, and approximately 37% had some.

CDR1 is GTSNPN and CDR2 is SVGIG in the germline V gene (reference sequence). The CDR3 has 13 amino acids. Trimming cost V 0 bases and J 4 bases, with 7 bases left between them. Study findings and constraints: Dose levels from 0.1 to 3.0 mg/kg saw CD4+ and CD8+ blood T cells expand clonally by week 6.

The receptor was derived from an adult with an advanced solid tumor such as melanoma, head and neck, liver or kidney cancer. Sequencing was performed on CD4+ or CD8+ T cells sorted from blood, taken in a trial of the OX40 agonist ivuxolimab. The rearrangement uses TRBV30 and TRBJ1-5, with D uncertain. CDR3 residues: CAWSVRVNQPQHF. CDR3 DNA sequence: TGTGCCTGGAGTGTAAGGGTTAATCAGCCCCAGCATTTT. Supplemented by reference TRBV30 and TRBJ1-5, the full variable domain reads SQTIHQWPATLVQPVGSPLSLECTVEGTSNPNLYWYRQAAGRGLQLLFYSVGIGQISSEVPQNLSASRPQDRQFILSSKKLLLSDSGFYLCAWSVRVNQPQHFGDGTRLSIL.